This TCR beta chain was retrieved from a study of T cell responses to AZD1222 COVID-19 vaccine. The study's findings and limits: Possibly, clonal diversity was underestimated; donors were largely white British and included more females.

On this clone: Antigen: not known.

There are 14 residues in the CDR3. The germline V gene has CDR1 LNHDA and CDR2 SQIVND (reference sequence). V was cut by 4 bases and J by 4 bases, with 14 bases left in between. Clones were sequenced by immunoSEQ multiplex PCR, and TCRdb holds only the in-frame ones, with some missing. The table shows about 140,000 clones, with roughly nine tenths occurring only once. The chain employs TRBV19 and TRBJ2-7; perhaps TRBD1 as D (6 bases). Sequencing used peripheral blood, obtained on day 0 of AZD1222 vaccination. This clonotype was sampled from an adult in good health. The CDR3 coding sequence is TGTGCCAGTAGTAAGGGGGTCGTTGGTTACGAGCAGTACTTC. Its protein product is CASSKGVVGYEQYF.